What follows is one TCR beta chain and its context. This specimen belongs to a study of blood T cell repertoires in COVID-19. Study-level information: Sources were T cells, B-cell-depleted T cells, or PBMCs; the material itself was cDNA or gDNA.

The V segment lost 2 bases and the J segment 6 bases; nucleotides outside the gene matches: 4. The CDR3 sequence is 15 residues long. Germline CDR1 reads WSHSY; CDR2 reads SAAADI. TCRdb's table, derived via immunoSEQ multiplex PCR, lists solely in-frame clones and lacks some. The repertoire holds hundreds of thousands of clones, 80% to 90% seen once, with around 1.7% in the top ten. Those who participated ranged in age from roughly 18 to 90 years and resided in 20 to 30 US areas. Either two negative PCRs, clearance, or symptom resolution qualified Cohort 3 donors as recovered. The sequence derives from a middle-aged man who had recovered from COVID-19. The V gene is TRBV10-2, the J gene TRBJ2-1, with 10 bases fitting TRBD2. Material: PBMCs or T cells enriched from blood (not recorded which). CDR3 residues: CASSELAGDVNEQFF. Here the CDR3 DNA reads TGCGCCAGCAGTGAGCTAGCGGGAGATGTCAATGAGCAGTTCTTC.